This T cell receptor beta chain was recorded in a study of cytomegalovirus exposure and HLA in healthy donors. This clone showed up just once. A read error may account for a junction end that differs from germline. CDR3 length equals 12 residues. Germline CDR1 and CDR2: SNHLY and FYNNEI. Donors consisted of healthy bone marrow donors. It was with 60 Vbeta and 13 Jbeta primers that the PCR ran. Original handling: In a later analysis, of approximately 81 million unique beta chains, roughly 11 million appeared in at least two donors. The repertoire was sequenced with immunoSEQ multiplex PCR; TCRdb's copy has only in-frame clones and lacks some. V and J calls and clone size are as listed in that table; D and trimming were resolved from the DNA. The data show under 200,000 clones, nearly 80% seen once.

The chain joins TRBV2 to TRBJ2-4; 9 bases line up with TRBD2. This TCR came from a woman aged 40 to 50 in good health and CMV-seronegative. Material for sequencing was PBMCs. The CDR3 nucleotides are TGTGCCAGCAGTGCTGACTCCGCGGGGGGGCGGTTC. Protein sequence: CASSADSAGGRF.